This T cell receptor (beta chain) was sequenced during a study of T-cell memory formation after mild COVID-19. General study results and limits: Later expanders leaned CD4+, whereas day 15 to 85 contracting clones were balanced CD4/CD8. CD4+ contracting clones lay mainly in CM and EM, CD8+ ones in EMRA.

TCRdb ran MiXCR on the 5' RACE reads and lists one entry per CDR3 protein. The table has hundreds of thousands of distinct CDR3 sequences, 25% to 30% seen once. About this clonotype itself: As yet, its antigen is unknown.

The CDR3 is 12 amino acids. Trimming shortened V by 3 bases and J by 13 bases, and 13 bases separated the two germline ends. The chain employs TRBV12-3 or TRBV12-4 and TRBJ2-1, with D possibly TRBD2 on 6 matching bases. Input material: PBMCs or a T cell subset sorted from them (not recorded which). This receptor was obtained from an adult woman who had mild COVID-19 (a few samples of this study predate the infection). Cell type and time point are not known. CDR3 protein: CASSLPSGDQFF. CDR3 sequence (DNA): TGTGCCAGCAGTTTGCCCTCGGGGGACCAGTTCTTC.